The 2 T cell receptor beta chains reported below all come from one sample, sequenced in a study of blood T cell repertoires in COVID-19. TCRdb's copy holds only in-frame clones and misses some; the assay was immunoSEQ multiplex PCR. The table includes some 230,000 clones, around four fifths detected once. The sequenced material came from peripheral blood. Receptors were obtained from a woman older than 75 with COVID-19, enrolled during active disease.

This clone occurred a few times. The chain combines TRBV6-2 or TRBV6-3 with TRBJ2-1, with D maybe TRBD2 (6 bases). The length of the CDR3 is 14 residues. The V end was cut by 4 bases, the J end by 4 bases, with 11 bases between. CDR1 is MNHEY and CDR2 is SVGEGT in the germline V gene. The CDR3 here is CASSSRGTYNEQFF. CDR3 DNA: TGTGCCAGCAGTTCCCGTGGGACTTACAATGAGCAGTTCTTC.

The rearrangement uses TRBV4-1 and TRBJ1-2, with a tentative D call TRBD1 (5 bases). Germline CDR1 MGHRA, CDR2 YSYEKL. The CDR3 is made up of 16 amino acids. Trimming took 1 base from V and 1 from J, leaving 13 bases between them. CDR3 amino acids: CASSQAGGRHNYGYTF. The CDR3 DNA follows: TGCGCCAGCAGCCAAGCCGGGGGACGGCATAACTATGGCTACACCTTC.